These 17 T cell receptor beta chains originate from one sample sequenced in a study of T cell responses to AZD1222 COVID-19 vaccine. Libraries were prepared by immunoSEQ multiplex PCR; TCRdb keeps only in-frame clonotypes and omits some of them. The sample holds 150,000 or so clones; just over 90% are singletons and the top ten take more than 0.85%. This material consisted of peripheral blood, taken on day 0 of MenACWY control vaccination. The receptors stem from an adult in good health.

The genes are TRBV5-1 and TRBJ2-2, with D perhaps TRBD2 (6 bases). Germline V gives CDR1 SGHRS, CDR2 YFSETQ. Trimming stripped 4 bases from V and 4 bases from J, with 17 bases between. The CDR3 covers 16 residues. The CDR3 DNA reads TGCGCCAGCAGCCCCCTTTGGAGGGGCAGCACCGGGGAGCTGTTTTTT. This gives the protein CASSPLWRGSTGELFF.

CDR3 nucleotides: TGTGCCAGCAGTTACTTGGACACTAGTGGGAATCAGCCCCAGCATTTT. This codes for CASSYLDTSGNQPQHF. V is TRBV6-2 or TRBV6-3 and J is TRBJ1-5; possible D gene TRBD1, 5 bases. CDR1 is MNHEY, CDR2 SVGEGT, per germline. V was trimmed by 1 base and J by 4 bases, leaving 14 bases between them. The CDR3 length is 16 residues.

This chain uses TRBV2 with TRBJ1-1, with D possibly being TRBD1 (6 bases). Looked up from germline, CDR1 is SNHLY and CDR2 is FYNNEI. CDR3 length: 13 amino acids. The V end lost 8 bases, the J end lost 1 base, and 11 bases lay between the germline ends. The CDR3 DNA reads TGTGCCAGCCAACAGGGACAGAACACTGAAGCTTTCTTT. Residues: CASQQGQNTEAFF.

The chain joins TRBV27 to TRBJ2-1; the D gene is possibly TRBD2 (6 bases). The CDR3 is 13 residues long. Germline V gene lookup returns CDR1 MNHEY and CDR2 SMNVEV (reference sequence). The V end was cut by 4 bases, the J end by 8 bases, with 12 bases between. CDR3 loop: CASSWSLAYEQFF. The CDR3, as DNA: TGTGCCAGCAGTTGGTCACTAGCTTATGAGCAGTTCTTC.

This chain connects TRBV28 to TRBJ2-7; D possibly matches TRBD1 or TRBD2 (5 bases each). There are 16 residues in the CDR3. The germline gives CDR1 MDHEN, CDR2 SYDVKM. The V and J ends lost 5 bases and 6 bases respectively, with 23 bases between them. CDR3 DNA: TGTGCCAGCAGTCCGGCGGGTGGGGCTGGAGAAGTCGAGCAGTACTTC. It translates to CASSPAGGAGEVEQYF.

The V and J genes are TRBV2 and TRBJ1-6; 7 positions agree with TRBD1. Germline CDR1 SNHLY, CDR2 FYNNEI. J lost 8 bases, V lost 9 bases, and 10 bases had no gene match. The CDR3 runs to 14 residues. The chain's CDR3 is CARSLGQHYSPLHF. CDR3 in DNA: TGTGCCAGGTCCCTGGGACAGCACTATTCACCCCTCCACTTT.

This clone occurred once. V usage is TRBV7-8 and J usage is TRBJ1-2; 7 bases match TRBD1. This CDR3 contains 15 residues. Unmatched junction bases numbered 8, after V lost 4 bases and J lost 3 bases. The germline gives CDR1 SGHVS, CDR2 FQNEAQ. CDR3 nucleotides: TGTGCCAGCAGCTCGGAAACAGGGGTCTACTATGGCTACACCTTC. Translated, it gives CASSSETGVYYGYTF.

The DNA for the CDR3 is TGCGCCACCTCTCGCCAGAGCTCCTACAATGAGCAGTTCTTC. Translated: CATSRQSSYNEQFF. The rearrangement joins TRBV5-1 to TRBJ2-1; D call uncertain. The V gene lost 9 bases and the J gene lost 0 bases, with 13 bases spanning the gap. Germline loops: CDR1 SGHRS, CDR2 YFSETQ. This CDR3 is 14 amino acids long.

On this clone itself: The same CDR3 also results from other DNA sequences found in this sample. The genes are TRBV7-8 and TRBJ2-2; D possibly corresponds to TRBD2 (5 bases). Per germline, CDR1 SGHVS and CDR2 FQNEAQ. CDR3 size: 16 residues. The ends were cut back, 2 bases at V and 3 bases at J, with 13 bases in the middle. CDR3 protein: CASSLIRGRDTGELFF. CDR3 DNA: TGTGCCAGCAGCTTAATACGGGGTCGCGACACCGGGGAGCTGTTTTTT.

The CDR3: CASSPGTSGNTGELFF. The CDR3 nucleotides are TGCGCCAGCAGCCCCGGGACTAGCGGGAACACCGGGGAGCTGTTTTTT. The V and J genes are TRBV5-1 and TRBJ2-2; 11 nucleotides line up with TRBD2. J was trimmed by 1 base and V by 4 bases; bases with no gene match: 3. From germline, CDR1 is SGHRS and CDR2 YFSETQ. CDR3 length: 16 amino acids.

This rearrangement joins TRBV3-1 (or the pseudogene TRBV3-2) to TRBJ1-4; D ambiguous. The germline gives CDR1 LGHDT, CDR2 YNNKEL (reference sequence). V gave up 0 bases and J gave up 13 bases, with 9 bases separating them. The CDR3 is 12 residues long. The DNA of the CDR3 is TGTGCCAGCAGCCAAGATCGTCGCAGACTGTTTTTT. Its translation: CASSQDRRRLFF.

The V and J genes are TRBV18 and TRBJ2-7; maybe TRBD1 (6 bases). CDR1 is KGHSH, CDR2 LQKENI, per germline. The CDR3 covers 15 residues. The V end was cut by 6 bases, the J end by 2 bases, with 17 bases between. CDR3 region: CASSQGQSSAYEQYF. CDR3 nucleotides: TGTGCCAGCTCTCAAGGACAGTCCTCAGCCTACGAGCAGTACTTC.

The table lists this clone with a few counts. The CDR3 DNA follows: TGTGGCGGGACATTACTTGGTGGCAATCAGCCCCAGCATTTT. This encodes CGGTLLGGNQPQHF. This chain links TRBV19 with TRBJ1-5, with TRBD1 as a possible D gene (6 bases). The CDR3 sequence is 14 residues long. Germline CDR1 and CDR2: LNHDA and SQIVND (reference sequence). The full variable domain, its missing parts supplied by reference TRBV19 and TRBJ1-5, is DGGITQSPKYLFRKEGQNVTLSCEQNLNHDAMYWYRQDPGQGLRLIYYSQIVNDFQKGDIAEGYSVSREKKESFPLTVTSAQKNPTAFYLCGGTLLGGNQPQHFGDGTRLSIL.

The genes are TRBV5-8 and TRBJ2-2; D call uncertain. Trimming removed 4 bases at V and 5 bases at J, with 18 bases between. Germline V lookup: CDR1 SGHTS, CDR2 YDEGEE. There are 16 residues in the CDR3. The CDR3 DNA reads TGTGCCAGCAGCCCGACCCAAGGGCTACCGACCGGGGAGCTGTTTTTT. It is translated as CASSPTQGLPTGELFF. The full variable domain, its missing parts supplied by reference TRBV5-8 and TRBJ2-2, is EAGVTQSPTHLIKTRGQQATLRCSPISGHTSVYWYQQALGLGLQFLLWYDEGEERNRGNFPPRFSGRQFPNYSSELNVNALELEDSALYLCASSPTQGLPTGELFFGEGSRLTVL.

The V call is TRBV6-5, the J call TRBJ1-6; 8 bases map to TRBD1. The CDR3 is 14 residues long. Germline CDR1 is MNHEY and CDR2 is SVGAGI. Trimming cost V 5 bases and J 7 bases; bases outside gene matches: 4. In nucleotides, the CDR3 is TGTGCCAGCAGTACGACAGGGGAAAATTCACCCCTCCACTTT. Translation gives CASSTTGENSPLHF.

The genes are TRBV7-2 and TRBJ1-6, with a weak D call TRBD1 (6 bases). The length of the CDR3 is 15 residues. V gave up 1 base and J gave up 11 bases, with 15 bases separating them. The V gene's germline CDR1 is SGHTA and CDR2 FQGNSA. CDR3 nucleotide sequence: TGTGCCAGCAGCTTAGGGACGGGGGCGACGCCACCCCTCCACTTT. It codes for CASSLGTGATPPLHF. Combining the CDR3 with reference TRBV7-2 and TRBJ1-6 gives the whole variable domain GAGVSQSPSNKVTEKGKDVELRCDPISGHTALYWYRQSLGQGLEFLIYFQGNSAPDKSGLPSDRFSAERTGGSVSTLTIQRTQQEDSAVYLCASSLGTGATPPLHFGNGTRLTVT.

This chain links TRBV5-4 with TRBJ2-7; 9 positions agree with TRBD1. This CDR3 spans 13 amino acids. Unmatched junction bases numbered 5, after V lost 4 bases and J lost 6 bases. CDR1 and CDR2 from the germline V gene are SGHNT and YYREEE (reference sequence). DNA of the CDR3: TGTGCCAGCAGCGCACAGGGGGCTTCCGAGCAGTACTTC. Residues: CASSAQGASEQYF. The full variable domain, rest sourced from reference TRBV5-4 and TRBJ2-7, is ETGVTQSPTHLIKTRGQQVTLRCSSQSGHNTVSWYQQALGQGPQFIFQYYREEENGRGNFPPRFSGLQFPNYSSELNVNALELDDSALYLCASSAQGASEQYFGPGTRLTVT.